The clone carrying this T cell receptor beta chain was detected ten times or more. What it binds is not known. The data are from a study of response to subunit inactivated influenza vaccine. Whole-study findings and limits: Each seasonal influenza vaccination, the authors suggested, recruits few new T cells.

The CDR3 contains 14 residues. Germline lookup yields CDR1 SGHRS and CDR2 YFSETQ. V dropped 5 bases and J dropped 6 bases, with 17 bases sitting between them. TCRdb reprocessed the RT-PCR reads with MiXCR, giving one entry per CDR3 protein. Of under 500,000 distinct CDR3 sequences listed, about 10% are singletons. The sequencing here drew on PBMCs from blood, taken 40 to 50 days after vaccination. The chain couples TRBV5-1 to TRBJ1-1; tentative D call: TRBD1 (6 bases). The clonotype comes from a man aged 45-65 years who received an inactivated influenza vaccine. The CDR3 loop is CASRFTGPGSEAFF. CDR3 DNA sequence: TGCGCCAGCAGATTTACAGGGCCGGGCTCTGAAGCTTTCTTT.